This TCR beta chain was recorded in a study of spatial heterogeneity in lung cancer. Study background: An average of more than ten raw reads was observed per unique TCR and UMI combination.

As to this clonotype: In a library made to pick up alpha chains, this beta chain is a stray read with a size that means little.

This CDR3 has 14 residues. CDR1 and CDR2 (germline): SGHTA, FQGNSA. The V and J ends lost 1 base and 8 bases, in that order; junction bases with no gene match: 8. TCR cDNA molecules each carried a unique molecular identifier. TCRdb independently ran MiXCR on the 5' RACE reads; one entry per CDR3 protein. Of around 510 distinct CDR3 sequences detected, about 5.7% appear once; the ten largest clones hold under 30%. Documented time point: sample taken at primary tumor resection. A total of roughly 72 untreated early-stage non-small cell lung cancer patients served as donors. No cell sorting; template was whole RNA from tumor, lung tissue or PBMC.

The TCR was taken from a female donor with early-stage non-small cell lung cancer. The material was normal lung tissue next to the tumor, obtained at surgery. The chain is built from TRBV7-2 and TRBJ2-7; 7 bases are a match to TRBD1. The CDR3 loop reads CASSLEGQVRKQYF. In DNA form, the CDR3 reads TGTGCCAGCAGCTTAGAAGGACAGGTTCGGAAGCAGTACTTC.